The source of this TCR beta chain is a study of T cells in Graves' hyperthyroidism and ophthalmopathy. Study at large: Peripheral blood was taken when the disease was first diagnosed, before any treatment began.

The source of the PBMCs was 10 ml of fresh peripheral blood. Researchers took RNA transcripts and amplified the TCR beta CDR3 regions from them. A first-round RT-PCR of the TCR CDR3 used the HTBI primer set. MiXCR, applied by TCRdb to the multiplex PCR reads, yields one record per CDR3 protein. The sample records over 500,000 distinct CDR3 sequences, 15% to 20% being singletons. This clonotype was recorded many times. The antigen is unknown. CDR1 and CDR2 from the germline V gene are SGHTA and FQGNSA. Trimming removed 5 bases at V and 0 bases at J, with 11 bases between. The CDR3 is 14 amino acids. Whole-study results and caveats: Researchers found most expanded thyroid clonotypes above 0.001 in blood as well. Ophthalmopathy was told apart from stable hyperthyroidism by a 13 V-J model.

This sequence was found in a woman between 25 and 40 years old with Graves' ophthalmopathy. The V call is TRBV7-2, the J call TRBJ2-7, with D possibly TRBD2 on 5 matching bases. The sequenced material came from blood. In DNA form, the CDR3 reads TGTGCCAGCAGCCCTAGCCAGAGCTCCTACGAGCAGTACTTC. This codes for CASSPSQSSYEQYF.